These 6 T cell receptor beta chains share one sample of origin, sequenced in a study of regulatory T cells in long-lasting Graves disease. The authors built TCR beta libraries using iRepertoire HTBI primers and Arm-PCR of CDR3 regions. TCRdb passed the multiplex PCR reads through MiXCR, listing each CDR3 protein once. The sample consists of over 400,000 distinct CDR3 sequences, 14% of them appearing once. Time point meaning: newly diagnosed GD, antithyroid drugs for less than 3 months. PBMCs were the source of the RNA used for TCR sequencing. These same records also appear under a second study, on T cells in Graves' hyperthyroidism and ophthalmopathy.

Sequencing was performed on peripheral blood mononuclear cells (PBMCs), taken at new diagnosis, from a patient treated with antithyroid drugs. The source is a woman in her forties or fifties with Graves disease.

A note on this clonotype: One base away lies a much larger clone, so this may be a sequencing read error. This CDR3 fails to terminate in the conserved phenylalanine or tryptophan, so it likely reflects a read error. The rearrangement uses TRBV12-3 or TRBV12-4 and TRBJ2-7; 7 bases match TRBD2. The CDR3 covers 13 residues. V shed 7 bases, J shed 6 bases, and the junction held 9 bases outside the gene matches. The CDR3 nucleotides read TGTGCCAGCACTCTTGGGGGGGGGGGCGAGCAGTACCTC. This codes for CASTLGGGGEQYL.

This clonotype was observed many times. CDR3 sequence (DNA): TGTGCCAGCAGCTTAGCCGGGACTAACCTCTACGAGCAGTACTTC. Translation gives CASSLAGTNLYEQYF. V gene TRBV7-3 combines with J gene TRBJ2-7; 7 bases agree with TRBD2. The CDR3 loop spans 15 amino acids. Germline-derived CDR1 and CDR2 are SGHTA and FQGTGA. V lost 2 bases and J lost 3; bases outside the gene matches: 7.

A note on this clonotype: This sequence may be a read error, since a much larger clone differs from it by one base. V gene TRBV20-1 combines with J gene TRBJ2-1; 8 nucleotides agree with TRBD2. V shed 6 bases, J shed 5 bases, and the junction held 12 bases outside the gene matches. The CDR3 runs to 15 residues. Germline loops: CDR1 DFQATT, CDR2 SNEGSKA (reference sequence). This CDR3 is CSAAPLAVEHNEQFF. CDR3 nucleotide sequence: TGCAGTGCGGCCCCACTAGCGGTGGAACACAATGAGCAGTTCTTC.

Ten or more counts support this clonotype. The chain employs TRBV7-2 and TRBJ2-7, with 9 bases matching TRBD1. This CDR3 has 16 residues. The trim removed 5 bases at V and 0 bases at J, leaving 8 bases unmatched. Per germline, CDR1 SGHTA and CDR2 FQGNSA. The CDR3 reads CASSPQQGAGSYEQYF. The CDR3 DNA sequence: TGTGCCAGCAGCCCCCAACAGGGGGCGGGCTCCTACGAGCAGTACTTC.

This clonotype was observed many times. CDR3 nucleotide sequence: TGTGCCAGCAGTGATTATGTCGTCGCCAACTATGGCTACACCTTC. This codes for CASSDYVVANYGYTF. The rearrangement links TRBV6-1 to TRBJ1-2, with D unclear. CDR1 and CDR2 (germline): MNHNS, SASEGT. CDR3 size: 15 residues. V lost 3 bases, J lost 2 bases, and 13 bases lay in between.

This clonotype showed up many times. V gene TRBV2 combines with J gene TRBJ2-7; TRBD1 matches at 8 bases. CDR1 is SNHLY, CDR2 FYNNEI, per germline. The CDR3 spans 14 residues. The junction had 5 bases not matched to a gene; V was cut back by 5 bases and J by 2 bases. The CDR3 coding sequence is TGTGCCAGCAGTTCAGACAGGGGCACCTACGAGCAGTACTTC. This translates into CASSSDRGTYEQYF.